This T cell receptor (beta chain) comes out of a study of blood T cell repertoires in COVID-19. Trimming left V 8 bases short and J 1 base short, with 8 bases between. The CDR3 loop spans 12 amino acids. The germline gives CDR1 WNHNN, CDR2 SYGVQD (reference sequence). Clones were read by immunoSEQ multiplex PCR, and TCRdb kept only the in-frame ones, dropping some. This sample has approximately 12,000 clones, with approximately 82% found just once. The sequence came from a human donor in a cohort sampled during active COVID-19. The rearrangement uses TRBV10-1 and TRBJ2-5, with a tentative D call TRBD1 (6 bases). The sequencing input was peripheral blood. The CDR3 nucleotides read TGCGCCAGCGGACAGACCCAAGAGACCCAGTACTTC. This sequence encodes CASGQTQETQYF.